One sample yielded the 32 T cell receptor beta chains listed below, sequenced in a study of post-analysis software for immune sequencing data. Overall study findings and caveats: Patients showed TRBV5-6, TRBV5-1 and TRBV20-1 among several TRBV segments more frequent than in controls.

Presence of unique molecular identifiers characterized the TCR beta cDNA libraries. TCRdb re-called the PCR reads with MiXCR, one entry per CDR3 protein. The sample consists of hundreds of thousands of distinct CDR3 sequences, 53% of them appearing once. These receptors have no identified antigens. Sequencing used blood. The receptors come from a girl between 5 and 17 years old with multiple sclerosis.

This clonotype was seen a few times. The J gene is TRBJ2-5, the V gene TRBV11-2, with D possibly being TRBD2 (6 bases). Trimming removed 4 bases from V and 11 bases from J, with 23 bases in between. The CDR3 extends over 15 amino acids. Germline loops: CDR1 SGHAT, CDR2 FQNNGV. CDR3 DNA sequence: TGTGCCAGCAGCTCCACGGGGAGGATGGATTTAGAGCAGTACTTC. Translated, it gives CASSSTGRMDLEQYF.

This clonotype was observed once. CDR3 amino acids: CASSPRTGGRSEAFF. The DNA of the CDR3 is TGTGCCAGCAGCCCGCGGACAGGGGGGAGATCTGAAGCTTTCTTT. This chain joins TRBV14 and TRBJ1-1; 10 positions agree with TRBD1. J gave up 6 bases and V 4 bases, and 8 bases lay outside the gene matches. This CDR3 contains 15 residues. The germline V gene has CDR1 SGHDN and CDR2 FVKESK.

The rearrangement joins TRBV4-2 to TRBJ2-3; 14 nucleotides match TRBD2. CDR3 length: 17 amino acids. V gave up 3 bases and J gave up 0 bases; unmatched junction bases: 2. Germline V lookup: CDR1 LGHNA, CDR2 YNFKEQ. Written as DNA, the CDR3 is TGTGCCAGCAGCCACGGGACTAGCGGGGGTAGCACAGATACGCAGTATTTT. Translating gives CASSHGTSGGSTDTQYF.

The chain couples TRBV12-3 or TRBV12-4 to TRBJ2-1, with TRBD2 matching 9 bases. The ends lost 5 bases at V and 5 bases at J; junction bases unmatched: 7. The CDR3 is 15 amino acids. The CDR3 protein is CASSRAGGLNNEQFF. In DNA, the CDR3 is TGTGCCAGCAGTCGGGCGGGGGGGCTTAACAATGAGCAGTTCTTC.

The rearrangement joins TRBV3-1 to TRBJ2-4, with 10 positions matching TRBD2. This CDR3 comprises 19 residues. Germline loops: CDR1 LGHDT, CDR2 YNNKEL (reference sequence). V dropped 5 bases and J dropped 0; count of bases not matched to a gene: 13. CDR3 residues: CASSLRTSGDNLAKNIQYF. The CDR3 nucleotides are TGTGCCAGCAGCTTACGGACTAGCGGAGATAACCTAGCCAAAAACATTCAGTACTTC.

The CDR3 region is CASSYDRTGRSYNEQFF. The CDR3 bases are TGTGCCAGCAGTTATGATAGGACAGGCCGTTCCTACAATGAGCAGTTCTTC. The rearrangement links TRBV6-5 to TRBJ2-1; 7 bases match TRBD1. The V and J ends lost 3 bases and 1 base, in that order; junction bases with no gene match: 9. Germline assignment: CDR1 MNHEY and CDR2 SVGAGI. This CDR3 is built from 17 residues.

The J gene is TRBJ2-7, the V gene TRBV12-3 or TRBV12-4; 8 bases match TRBD1. The junction had 9 bases not matched to a gene; V was cut back by 5 bases and J by 3 bases. The length of the CDR3 is 15 residues. The CDR3 coding sequence is TGTGCCAGCAGTGCGAGACAGGGGTCGAGCTACGAGCAGTACTTC. This encodes CASSARQGSSYEQYF.

This clonotype was recorded a few times. The V call is TRBV6-5, the J call TRBJ2-7; D might be TRBD1 (8 bases). Trimming took off 7 bases at V and 7 bases at J, with 17 bases between the two ends. CDR3 length: 13 amino acids. CDR1 is MNHEY and CDR2 is SVGAGI in the germline V gene. The CDR3: CASIPRGRGEQYF. The CDR3 DNA reads as TGTGCCAGCATTCCCAGGGGGCGGGGGGAGCAGTACTTC.

The chain uses TRBV15 and TRBJ2-1; D might be TRBD2 (6 bases). CDR1 is LNHNV, CDR2 YYDKDF, per germline (reference sequence). The CDR3 length is 15 residues. Trimming took off 2 bases at V and 7 bases at J, with 15 bases between the two ends. CDR3 in DNA: TGTGCCACCAGCAGACCACCGGAGGGGCGTAATGAGCAGTTCTTC. Protein: CATSRPPEGRNEQFF.

The chain combines TRBV29-1 with TRBJ2-1, with 7 positions matching TRBD1. After removal of 8 bases from V and 4 bases from J, the junction contained 14 bases not matched to a gene. The CDR3 is made up of 15 amino acids. The V gene's germline CDR1 is SQVTM and CDR2 ANQGSEA. The CDR3 DNA is TGCAGCATTGGAATCCGGGGCAGGGGGTACAATGAGCAGTTCTTC. As protein: CSIGIRGRGYNEQFF.

In this sample, this clonotype turned up a few times. V gene TRBV7-2 combines with J gene TRBJ2-5, with 15 positions matching TRBD2. The end of the DNA is better explained by TRBJ2-7, so the J call may be wrong. The germline CDR1 and CDR2 sequences are SGHTA and FQGNSA. The CDR3 has 16 residues. CDR3 in DNA: TGTGCCAGCAGCTCGGGACTAGCGGGGGGTGTTACCGAGCAGTACTTC. Translation gives CASSSGLAGGVTEQYF.

This clonotype was recorded only once. This chain joins TRBV5-1 and TRBJ2-1; D is ambiguous. This CDR3 has 12 residues. Trimming stripped 2 bases from V and 9 bases from J, with 9 bases between. Germline values: CDR1 SGHRS, CDR2 YFSETQ. CDR3 amino acids: CASSFTVGEQFF. The CDR3 region has the DNA TGCGCCAGCAGCTTCACCGTCGGTGAGCAGTTCTTC. The full variable domain, rest sourced from reference TRBV5-1 and TRBJ2-1, is KAGVTQTPRYLIKTRGQQVTLSCSPISGHRSVSWYQQTPGQGLQFLFEYFSETQRNKGNFPGRFSGRQFSNSRSEMNVSTLELGDSALYLCASSFTVGEQFFGPGTRLTVL.

This chain uses TRBV20-1 with TRBJ1-2; D gene unclear. The CDR3 is 14 residues long. CDR1 DFQATT and CDR2 SNEGSKA come from the germline V gene (reference sequence). Trimming stripped 5 bases from V and 0 bases from J, with 13 bases between. The CDR3 sequence: CSALGRLANYGYTF. In DNA, the CDR3 is TGCAGTGCTTTGGGCCGACTAGCTAACTATGGCTACACCTTC.

The chain recombines TRBV20-1 with TRBJ2-3; 9 bases match TRBD2. This CDR3 comprises 14 residues. CDR1 and CDR2 (germline): DFQATT, SNEGSKA (reference sequence). With V trimmed by 6 bases and J by 4 bases, 8 bases remained unmatched. The CDR3 reads CSAGGGRAPDTQYF. The CDR3, as DNA: TGCAGTGCGGGTGGCGGGAGGGCCCCAGATACGCAGTATTTT.

This chain links TRBV20-1 with TRBJ2-7; 9 positions agree with TRBD2. CDR3 length: 15 amino acids. CDR1 and CDR2 from the germline V gene are DFQATT and SNEGSKA (reference sequence). J was trimmed by 0 bases and V by 6 bases; bases with no gene match: 9. The CDR3 reads CSAVLAGRSSYEQYF. CDR3 sequence (DNA): TGCAGTGCCGTCCTAGCGGGAAGGAGCTCCTACGAGCAGTACTTC.

The rearrangement links TRBV29-1 to TRBJ1-2, with D tentatively TRBD1 (5 bases). This CDR3 contains 14 residues. Per the germline V gene, CDR1 is SQVTM and CDR2 is ANQGSEA. V was cut by 0 bases and J by 2 bases, with 10 bases left in between. DNA of the CDR3: TGCAGCGTTGAAGAACAGACAGCCAACTATGGCTACACCTTC. The encoded protein is CSVEEQTANYGYTF.

V gene TRBV29-1 combines with J gene TRBJ2-7; 10 nucleotides match TRBD1. Germline V lookup: CDR1 SQVTM, CDR2 ANQGSEA. J lost 6 bases, V lost 7 bases, and 12 bases had no gene match. The CDR3 is made up of 14 amino acids. The CDR3 DNA reads as TGCAGCGCCGCATCGGGACAGGGGCCGGGCGAGCAGTACTTC. Protein product: CSAASGQGPGEQYF.

This clonotype was counted only a few times. The chain employs TRBV12-3 or TRBV12-4 and TRBJ2-1; D is perhaps TRBD2 (5 bases). The CDR3 runs 15 residues. V shed 6 bases and J shed 6 bases, with 18 bases lying between them. CDR3 bases: TGTGCCAGCAGCCTCCTGACGGGTGGGAGCAATGAGCAGTTCTTC. Translated, it gives CASSLLTGGSNEQFF.

As regards this clonotype: An end of the junction differs from the germline gene, which may be a read error. The V call is TRBV5-1, the J call TRBJ1-4; no definite D call. CDR1 SGHRS and CDR2 YFSETQ come from the germline V gene. The CDR3 has 14 amino acids. The chain's CDR3 is CASSLAGNNEKPFF. The CDR3 coding sequence is TGCGCCAGCAGCTTGGCTGGGAATAATGAAAAACCGTTTTTT.

The CDR3 sequence: CSASSRGAYGYTF. As DNA, the CDR3 is TGCAGTGCTAGCTCCCGGGGGGCGTATGGCTACACCTTC. The J gene is TRBJ1-2, the V gene TRBV20-1, with D perhaps TRBD1 (6 bases). With 3 bases removed from V and 5 bases from J, the gap between germline ends came to 13 bases. This CDR3 region has 13 residues. The germline V gene encodes CDR1 DFQATT and CDR2 SNEGSKA (reference sequence).

V gene TRBV12-3 or TRBV12-4 combines with J gene TRBJ2-4; D gene uncertain. The V gene lost 4 bases and the J gene lost 1 base, with 11 bases spanning the gap. The CDR3 is 15 amino acids. The CDR3 DNA sequence: TGTGCCAGCAGTTCCGGGTTGGGGGCCAAAAACATTCAGTACTTC. Its protein is CASSSGLGAKNIQYF.

The V gene is TRBV7-9, the J gene TRBJ2-1; D uncertain. CDR1 SEHNR and CDR2 FQNEAQ come from the germline V gene (reference sequence). This CDR3 region has 15 residues. V was clipped by 4 bases and J by 6 bases, with 16 bases between them. CDR3 region: CASSSLPSKTNEQFF. CDR3 bases: TGTGCCAGCAGCTCGTTGCCCTCAAAAACCAATGAGCAGTTCTTC.

This clonotype has only a few counts. V and J are TRBV18 and TRBJ2-1; perhaps TRBD2 as D (6 bases). CDR1 KGHSH and CDR2 LQKENI come from the germline V gene. The germline V and J ends were trimmed by 0 bases and 0 bases, with 12 bases remaining between them. This CDR3 region has 17 residues. The CDR3 DNA follows: TGTGCCAGCTCACCACCGTTCGAGGGAGGCTCCTACAATGAGCAGTTCTTC. Amino acids: CASSPPFEGGSYNEQFF.

This clonotype was recorded only once. The V gene is TRBV6-5, the J gene TRBJ2-5; possibly TRBD1 for D (6 bases). V lost 0 bases to trimming and J lost 4 bases, with 12 bases between them. Germline V gives CDR1 MNHEY, CDR2 SVGAGI. The CDR3 spans 15 residues. CDR3 loop: CASSYSKGVGETQYF. The CDR3 DNA sequence: TGTGCCAGCAGTTACTCAAAGGGGGTAGGAGAGACCCAGTACTTC.

The chain combines TRBV25-1 with TRBJ2-4; D is unresolved. The J call is in doubt because the DNA end fits TRBJ2-7 better. Germline V gene sequence: CDR1 MGHDK, CDR2 SYGVNS. This CDR3 is built from 14 residues. For the CDR3, the DNA is TGTGCCAGCAGTGACCATCCAGTAACGGACGAGCAGTACTTC. Protein product: CASSDHPVTDEQYF.

The rearrangement links TRBV6-5 to TRBJ2-3, with 7 bases lining up with TRBD2. CDR1 and CDR2 from the germline V gene are MNHEY and SVGAGI. The V segment lost 0 bases and the J segment 2 bases; nucleotides outside the gene matches: 2. This CDR3 is built from 15 residues. The DNA of the CDR3 is TGTGCCAGCAGTTACTCAGGACTAGTCACAGATACGCAGTATTTT. It codes for CASSYSGLVTDTQYF.

This clonotype has a handful of counts. The chain is built from TRBV7-9 and TRBJ2-7, with 7 bases lining up with TRBD1. V gave up 5 bases and J gave up 5 bases; unmatched junction bases: 9. Germline-derived CDR1 and CDR2 are SEHNR and FQNEAQ (reference sequence). The CDR3 extends over 14 amino acids. CDR3 in DNA: TGTGCCAGCAGCCTAGACAGGGTAAGGAACGAGCAGTACTTC. Translating it yields CASSLDRVRNEQYF.

As concerns this clonotype: At one boundary the junction diverges from the germline segment, which might be a read error. The chain couples TRBV5-1 to TRBJ2-3, with TRBD2 as a possible D gene (5 bases). The CDR3 has 15 residues. Germline CDR1 SGHRS, CDR2 YFSETQ. CDR3 amino acids: CASSSGRESTDTQYF. The CDR3 region has the DNA TGCGCCAGCAGCAGCGGCAGAGAAAGCACAGATACACAGTATTTT.

The chain is built from TRBV20-1 and TRBJ1-5, with 8 bases fitting TRBD1. The V gene end was trimmed by 4 bases and the J gene end by 2 bases; junction bases not matched to a gene: 7. CDR1 DFQATT and CDR2 SNEGSKA come from the germline V gene (reference sequence). The CDR3 extends over 15 amino acids. The CDR3 loop is CSATQGAPGNQPQHF. In DNA, the CDR3 is TGCAGTGCTACTCAGGGGGCGCCAGGCAATCAGCCCCAGCATTTT.

The chain links TRBV4-2 to TRBJ2-7; D may be TRBD1 or TRBD2 (5 bases each). This CDR3 has 14 amino acids. In germline, CDR1 is LGHNA, CDR2 YNFKEQ. Trimming cost V 1 base and J 12 bases, with 19 bases left between them. CDR3 region: CASSQARIGTPTYF. For the CDR3, the DNA is TGTGCCAGCAGCCAAGCCCGAATCGGGACCCCCACGTACTTC.

The chain recombines TRBV5-1 with TRBJ2-6; 8 bases fit TRBD2. V gave up 3 bases and J gave up 0 bases; unmatched junction bases: 8. In germline, CDR1 is SGHRS, CDR2 YFSETQ. The CDR3 sequence is 18 residues long. DNA for the CDR3: TGCGCCAGCAGCTGGTGGCGGGGGGAAAACTCTGGGGCCAACGTCCTGACTTTC. Translated: CASSWWRGENSGANVLTF. Full variable domain (remainder filled in from reference TRBV5-1 and TRBJ2-6): KAGVTQTPRYLIKTRGQQVTLSCSPISGHRSVSWYQQTPGQGLQFLFEYFSETQRNKGNFPGRFSGRQFSNSRSEMNVSTLELGDSALYLCASSWWRGENSGANVLTFGAGSRLTVL.

This clonotype was observed a few times. The chain uses TRBV6-6 and TRBJ1-2; D unclear. The V end lost 3 bases, the J end lost 0 bases, and 11 bases lay between the germline ends. Germline V gene sequence: CDR1 MNHNY, CDR2 SVGAGI (reference sequence). This CDR3 is built from 15 residues. CDR3 protein: CASSYLAGTNYGYTF. The CDR3 nucleotides read TGTGCCAGCAGTTATCTCGCAGGAACTAACTATGGCTACACCTTC.